This is a list of T cell receptor beta chains from one sample in a study of T cell responses to AZD1222 COVID-19 vaccine. Clones were sequenced by immunoSEQ multiplex PCR, and TCRdb holds only the in-frame ones, with some missing. The sample holds some 120,000 clones, roughly 88% seen once. The source material was peripheral blood, sampled on day 0 of AZD1222 vaccination. These TCRs come from an adult in good health. Both conserved end residues are part of each CDR3. D genes are given only for firm matches.

D: TRBD1; J: TRBJ1-4; V: TRBV6-2/TRBV6-3; CDR3: CASSLTGGEKLFF
D: NA; J: TRBJ2-7; V: TRBV24-1; CDR3: CATSEGALSYEQYF
D: TRBD2; J: TRBJ2-2; V: TRBV7-8; CDR3: CASSTGLAGGVTGELFF
D: NA; J: TRBJ1-5; V: TRBV10-3; CDR3: CAISESGGLQPQHF
D: TRBD1; J: TRBJ1-2; V: TRBV4-3; CDR3: CASSQDRDRDPYGYTF
D: NA; J: TRBJ1-2; V: TRBV9; CDR3: CASNRENNYGYTF
D: NA; J: TRBJ2-1; V: TRBV15; CDR3: CATSSGGIYNEQFF
D: TRBD2; J: TRBJ2-5; V: TRBV24-1; CDR3: CATSEPGLAGNQETQYF
D: NA; J: TRBJ2-7; V: TRBV18; CDR3: CASSPALLTLAYEQYF
D: NA; J: TRBJ2-7; V: TRBV6-1; CDR3: CASSESGFGYEQYF
D: NA; J: TRBJ1-1; V: TRBV29-1; CDR3: CSVTRSFTEAFF
D: NA; J: TRBJ1-4; V: TRBV19; CDR3: CASSIVAAINEKLFF
D: TRBD1; J: TRBJ1-6; V: TRBV5-6; CDR3: CASSSFVQGVNSPLHF
D: NA; J: TRBJ1-2; V: TRBV7-9; CDR3: CASLRSGANYGYTF
D: TRBD1; J: TRBJ1-2; V: TRBV3-1/TRBV3-2; CDR3: CASSQTRQGAYGYTF
D: NA; J: TRBJ1-1; V: TRBV5-1; CDR3: CASSLASTGTEAFF
D: NA; J: TRBJ1-1; V: TRBV11-2; CDR3: CASSLGSGYTEAFF
D: NA; J: TRBJ1-2; V: TRBV14; CDR3: CASSQYLQDASGYTF
D: TRBD1; J: TRBJ1-5; V: TRBV2; CDR3: CASRGQVLSNQPQHF
D: NA; J: TRBJ2-1; V: TRBV5-1; CDR3: CASSLESEGYNEQFF
D: NA; J: TRBJ2-1; V: TRBV5-1; CDR3: CASSLVRGDNEQFF
D: NA; J: TRBJ1-1; V: TRBV9; CDR3: CASSVARSTQLTEAFF
D: NA; J: TRBJ2-7; V: TRBV9; CDR3: CASSGGLRGHEQYF
D: NA; J: TRBJ1-1; V: TRBV5-4; CDR3: CASTPRSNTEAFF